Presented here are 18 T cell receptor beta chains from one specimen sequenced in a study of blood T cell repertoires in COVID-19. Produced via immunoSEQ multiplex PCR; TCRdb's table is partial and in-frame only. The sample lists approximately 400,000 clones; approximately 87% were seen once. Input material: PBMCs or T cells enriched from blood (not recorded which). The receptors shown here come from a man aged 25-45 years who had recovered from COVID-19.

This clone appeared a single time. V usage is TRBV19 and J usage is TRBJ2-3; D possibly corresponds to TRBD2 (6 bases). V was trimmed by 4 bases and J by 1 base, leaving 12 bases between them. This CDR3 is built from 15 residues. Germline V gene lookup returns CDR1 LNHDA and CDR2 SQIVND (reference sequence). The CDR3 region is CASSTGPGGTDTQYF. The CDR3 nucleotides read TGTGCCAGTAGTACCGGCCCGGGGGGCACAGATACGCAGTATTTT.

The chain couples TRBV24-1 to TRBJ1-5, with D perhaps TRBD1 (6 bases). Germline values: CDR1 KGHDR, CDR2 SFDVKD. V shed 10 bases and J shed 4 bases, with 16 bases lying between them. CDR3 length: 14 residues. CDR3 sequence reads: CATHGGGANQPQHF. As DNA, the CDR3 is TGTGCCACTCACGGGGGGGGCGCGAATCAGCCCCAGCATTTT.

The chain couples TRBV6-8 to TRBJ1-1, with D perhaps TRBD1 (5 bases). V was cut by 5 bases and J by 1 base, with 17 bases left in between. The germline gives CDR1 MNHGY, CDR2 SAAAGT. The length of the CDR3 is 16 residues. The CDR3 here is CASSPRVRGGNTEAFF. The CDR3 DNA reads TGTGCCAGCAGTCCCAGGGTGAGGGGAGGGAACACTGAAGCTTTCTTT.

The chain recombines TRBV19 with TRBJ2-1; D is possibly TRBD2 (5 bases). This CDR3 has 16 amino acids. Per the germline V gene, CDR1 is LNHDA and CDR2 is SQIVND (reference sequence). Trimming stripped 2 bases from V and 2 bases from J, with 13 bases between. CDR3 region: CASSIFGRRTYNEQFF. The DNA of the CDR3 is TGTGCCAGTAGTATATTTGGCAGGAGGACCTACAATGAGCAGTTCTTC.

This chain connects TRBV11-3 to TRBJ2-7; tentative D call: TRBD1 (6 bases). The CDR3 is 14 amino acids. Trimming stripped 1 base from V and 3 bases from J, with 10 bases between. Germline loops: CDR1 SGHNT, CDR2 YENEEA. CDR3 sequence (DNA): TGTGCCAGCAGCTTAGCAGGGGATGGCTACGAGCAGTACTTC. It yields the protein CASSLAGDGYEQYF.

The J gene is TRBJ2-7, the V gene TRBV7-8; TRBD1 aligns across 8 bases. Germline V gene data show CDR1 as SGHVS and CDR2 as FQNEAQ. V was clipped by 4 bases and J by 4 bases; unmatched bases: 3. The CDR3 is 13 amino acids. CDR3 residues: CASSSQGGYEQYF. DNA of the CDR3: TGTGCCAGCAGCTCACAGGGGGGATACGAGCAGTACTTC.

The J gene is TRBJ1-2, the V gene TRBV7-9; D is possibly TRBD1 (5 bases). The V end was cut by 1 base, the J end by 7 bases, with 7 bases between. The CDR3 spans 12 residues. Germline loops: CDR1 SEHNR, CDR2 FQNEAQ (reference sequence). For the CDR3, the DNA is TGTGCCAGCAGCTTAGACAGGCCTGGCTACACCTTC. This encodes CASSLDRPGYTF.

This chain joins TRBV6-5 and TRBJ2-7; D perhaps matches TRBD1 (6 bases). V lost 5 bases, J lost 2 bases, and 10 bases lay in between. The CDR3 extends over 13 amino acids. The germline V gene encodes CDR1 MNHEY and CDR2 SVGAGI. CDR3 amino acids: CASSTTGTYEQYF. Here the CDR3 DNA reads TGTGCCAGCAGTACGACAGGAACCTACGAGCAGTACTTC.

The chain links TRBV18 to TRBJ1-5; perhaps TRBD1 as D (5 bases). This CDR3 comprises 14 residues. CDR1 is KGHSH and CDR2 is LQKENI in the germline V gene. V lost 4 bases to trimming and J lost 1 base, with 8 bases between them. The CDR3 DNA follows: TGTGCCAGCTCACTTGGACAAAGCAATCAGCCCCAGCATTTT. Translation gives CASSLGQSNQPQHF.

The chain combines TRBV7-3 with TRBJ2-2; 11 bases line up with TRBD2. This CDR3 comprises 14 residues. Germline CDR1 is SGHTA and CDR2 is FQGTGA. V lost 5 bases, J lost 8 bases, and 4 bases stayed unmatched. CDR3 nucleotide sequence: TGTGCCAGCAGCCCCAGGACTAGCGGGGGGGAGCTGTTTTTT. Its translation: CASSPRTSGGELFF.

The J gene is TRBJ2-5, the V gene TRBV5-1; TRBD1 matches 7 bases. CDR1 and CDR2 from the germline V gene are SGHRS and YFSETQ. V lost 4 bases to trimming and J lost 2 bases; unmatched junction nucleotides: 5. The CDR3 extends over 14 amino acids. Written as DNA, the CDR3 is TGCGCCAGCAGCATCGGGACAGTACAAGAGACCCAGTACTTC. Protein product: CASSIGTVQETQYF.

Remarks on this clone: The junction departs from germline at one end; a sequencing error may be responsible. V gene TRBV7-7 combines with J gene TRBJ2-5; TRBD2 agrees at 7 bases. Germline V gene data show CDR1 as SSHAT and CDR2 as FNYEAQ (reference sequence). The CDR3 spans 14 residues. CDR3 loop: CASSSGLGGETQYF. CDR3 bases: TGTGCTAGCAGCTCAGGACTAGGCGGGGAGACCCAGTACTTC.

The chain employs TRBV6-5 and TRBJ1-2, with D uncertain. Germline loops: CDR1 MNHEY, CDR2 SVGAGI. The CDR3 consists of 13 residues. The V and J ends lost 4 bases and 4 bases respectively, with 10 bases between them. The CDR3 nucleotides are TGTGCCAGCAGTTCCCCCCGGTCCTATGGCTACACCTTC. Its protein is CASSSPRSYGYTF.

The chain joins TRBV3-1 (or the pseudogene TRBV3-2) to TRBJ1-1; D remains ambiguous. The CDR3 covers 14 residues. CDR1 and CDR2 (germline): LGHDT, YNNKEL (reference sequence). The V and J ends lost 0 bases and 5 bases respectively, with 10 bases between them. CDR3 amino acids: CASSQDSFGTEAFF. The CDR3, as DNA: TGTGCCAGCAGCCAAGACTCCTTCGGGACTGAAGCTTTCTTT.

The genes are TRBV29-1 and TRBJ1-1; D is undetermined. Trimming left V 6 bases short and J 2 bases short, with 19 bases between. CDR1 SQVTM and CDR2 ANQGSEA come from the germline V gene. This CDR3 has 15 residues. The CDR3 sequence is CSVAGRLRINTEAFF. In DNA form, the CDR3 reads TGCAGCGTAGCGGGTCGACTGAGGATCAACACTGAAGCTTTCTTT.

The chain is built from TRBV18 and TRBJ1-6; D may be TRBD1 (6 bases). Germline V gene lookup returns CDR1 KGHSH and CDR2 LQKENI. This CDR3 has 15 amino acids. Trimming shortened V by 2 bases and J by 9 bases, and 14 bases separated the two germline ends. The CDR3 region has the DNA TGTGCCAGCTCACCAGGGGGCGGTTCGGGTTCACCCCTCCACTTT. Translating it yields CASSPGGGSGSPLHF. Drawing the rest from reference TRBV18 and TRBJ1-6, the complete variable domain is NAGVMQNPRHLVRRRGQEARLRCSPMKGHSHVYWYRQLPEEGLKFMVYLQKENIIDESGMPKERFSAEFPKEGPSILRIQQVVRGDSAAYFCASSPGGGSGSPLHFGNGTRLTVT.

The chain carries TRBV7-9 and TRBJ2-2; TRBD2 might be the D (5 bases). CDR1 SEHNR and CDR2 FQNEAQ come from the germline V gene (reference sequence). CDR3 length equals 13 residues. With 2 bases removed from V and 7 bases from J, the gap between germline ends came to 8 bases. The CDR3 nucleotides are TGTGCCAGCAGCTTAAAGGCGGGCGGGGAGCTGTTTTTT. It translates to CASSLKAGGELFF.

This clone was detected once. The chain has TRBV27 and TRBJ1-1, with 7 bases aligning to TRBD1. Trimming removed 3 bases from V and 8 bases from J; junction bases left unmatched: 6. CDR1 and CDR2 from the germline V gene are MNHEY and SMNVEV (reference sequence). This CDR3 is built from 13 residues. CDR3 DNA sequence: TGTGCCAGCAGTTTTAGACAGGGAGGCGAAGCTTTCTTT. Its translation: CASSFRQGGEAFF.